The table lists the clone carrying this TCR beta chain with many counts. The 5'RACE template-switching step produced TCR cDNA and added a universal primer site and UMIs. TCRdb fed the 5' RACE reads into MiXCR, producing one record per CDR3 protein. Of 300,000 to 400,000 distinct CDR3 sequences in the sample, around 10% were seen once. The data were taken from a study of T cells after yellow fever vaccination. CDR3 length: 14 amino acids. Losses at the gene ends were 0 bases for V and 4 bases for J; bases not matched to a gene: 0. Looked up from germline, CDR1 is SGHRS and CDR2 is YFSETQ. The specimen comprised CD4+ T cells sorted from PBMCs, sampled 45 days after the yellow fever booster vaccination. V usage is TRBV5-1 and J usage is TRBJ1-2; 10 nucleotides match TRBD1. The sequence came from a young man who received the YFV17D yellow fever vaccine. The CDR3 protein is CASSLGTGGYGYTF. The CDR3 DNA reads TGCGCCAGCAGCTTGGGGACAGGGGGCTATGGCTACACCTTC.